The source of this TCR beta chain is a study of radiotherapy plus CTLA-4 blockade in lung cancer. Study information: With roughly 28% of patients having disease control, objective responses were seen in roughly 18%.

This CDR3 contains 14 residues. V trimming: 4 bases; J trimming: 4 bases; junction bases outside the gene matches: 6. Germline CDR1 is LGHNA and CDR2 is YNFKEQ. Each patient with chemo-refractory metastatic non-small-cell lung cancer was treated with focal radiation plus CTLA-4 blockade using ipilimumab. Whole-study findings and limits: In blood, TCR clones derived from the tumor expanded after radiotherapy plus ipilimumab. Interferon-beta and early blood T cell clone dynamics reportedly predicted response best.

Profiling relied on immunoSEQ multiplex PCR, and the TCRdb table lists in-frame clones only, not all of them. The table records about 67,000 clones, approximately 76% of them present only once. Regarding this clone: Its antigen is still unknown.

The sample in question was peripheral blood, obtained from a patient treated with radiotherapy plus ipilimumab. The J gene is TRBJ1-2, the V gene TRBV4-2; 7 nucleotides align to TRBD1. This TCR was sampled from a human donor with non-small cell lung cancer whose response to radiotherapy plus ipilimumab could not be evaluated. Some clones in this sample may be carry-over from other donors' samples. In nucleotides, the CDR3 is TGTGCCAGCAGCCCCGACAGGGCGTCCTATGGCTACACCTTC. Translation: CASSPDRASYGYTF.